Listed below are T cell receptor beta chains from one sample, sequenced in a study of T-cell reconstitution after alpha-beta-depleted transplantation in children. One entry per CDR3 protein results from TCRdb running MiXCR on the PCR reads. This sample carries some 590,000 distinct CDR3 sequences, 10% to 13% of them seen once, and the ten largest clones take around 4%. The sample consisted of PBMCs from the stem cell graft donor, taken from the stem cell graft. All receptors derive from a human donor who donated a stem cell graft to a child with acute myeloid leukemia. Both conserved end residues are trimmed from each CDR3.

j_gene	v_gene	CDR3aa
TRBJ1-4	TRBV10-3	AISEQGTTNEKLF
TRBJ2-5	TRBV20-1	SAKVALPETQY
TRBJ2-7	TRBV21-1	ASSGRGSTYEQY
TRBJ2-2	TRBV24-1	ATSDLRRADGELF
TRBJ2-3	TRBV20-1	SVLATSTDTQY
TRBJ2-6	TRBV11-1	ASSFGTGGTAGANVLT
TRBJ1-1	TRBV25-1	ASSEYRTGNTEAF
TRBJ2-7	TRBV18	ASSGAGAGEQY
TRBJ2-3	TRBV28	ASALAGGLDTQY
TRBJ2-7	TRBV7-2	ASSLASGGLEQY
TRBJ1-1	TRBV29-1	SVEQGQNTEAF
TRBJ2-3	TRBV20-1	SARPPSGITDTQY
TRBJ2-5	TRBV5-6	ASSLVGQGPQETQY
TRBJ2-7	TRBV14	ASSLSGREQY
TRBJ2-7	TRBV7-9	ASSGGDKPYEQY
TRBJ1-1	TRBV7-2	ASSLTLEAF
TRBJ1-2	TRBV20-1	SATGRNYGYT
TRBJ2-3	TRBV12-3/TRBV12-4	ASSPYGSTDTQY
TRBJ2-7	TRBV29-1	SVEGSTGSNYEQY
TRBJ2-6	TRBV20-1	SADGRSGANVLT
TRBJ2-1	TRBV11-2	ASSFTSGRNNEQF
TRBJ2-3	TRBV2	ASSQQGISTDTQY
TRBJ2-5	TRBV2	AGRTGMGETQY
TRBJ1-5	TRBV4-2	ASSQDGGDQPQH
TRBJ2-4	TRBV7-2	ASSFGNIQY
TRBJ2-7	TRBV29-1	SVAWNSYEQY
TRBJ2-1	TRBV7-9	ASSLAPDGRNEQF
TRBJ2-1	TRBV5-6	ASSSSSGRAGVEQF
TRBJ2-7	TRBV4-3	ASSQDGLAGPDEQY
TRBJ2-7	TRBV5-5	ASSVDRGNEQY
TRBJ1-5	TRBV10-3	AISPGQEDFQPQH
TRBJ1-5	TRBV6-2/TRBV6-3	ASRIQTGPMVQPQH
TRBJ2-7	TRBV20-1	SASPGVEQY
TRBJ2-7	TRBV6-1	ASKGYAGTAGHEQY
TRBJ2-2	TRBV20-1	SARAAATGELF
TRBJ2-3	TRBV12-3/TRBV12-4	ASSSRGEMTDTQY
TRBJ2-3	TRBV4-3	ASSHQRLLAWVPDTQY
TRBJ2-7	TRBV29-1	SFRGGGTYEQY
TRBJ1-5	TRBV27	ASSSDRGYQPQH
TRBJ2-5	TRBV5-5	ASSSYYGTGTETQY
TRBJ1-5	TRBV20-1	SAGGGGDQPQH
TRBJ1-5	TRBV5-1	ASSLNGGNSNQPQH
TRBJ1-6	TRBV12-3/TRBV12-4	ASYSGGTNSPLH
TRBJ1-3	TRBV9	ASSGLQGGPGNTIY
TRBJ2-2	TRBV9	ASSPRQANTGELF
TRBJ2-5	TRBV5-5	ASSLRSAGKETQY
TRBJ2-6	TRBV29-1	SVPGGSSGANVLT
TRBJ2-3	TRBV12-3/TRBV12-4	ASSFSGATDTQY
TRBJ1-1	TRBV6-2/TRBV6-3	ASSSASKGSEAF
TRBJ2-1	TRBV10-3	ATVGERNEQF
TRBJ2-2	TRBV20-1	SAAAGQPRANTGELF
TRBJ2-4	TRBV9	ASSSTDRGENIQY